Following are 25 T cell receptor beta chains from one sample sequenced in a study of blood T cell repertoires in COVID-19. Here immunoSEQ multiplex PCR was the method, and the copy in TCRdb shows in-frame clones only, minus some. The profile shows 85,000 to 120,000 clones, around 84% of them singletons. Sequenced input: peripheral blood. The origin of the receptors is a man aged 50-59 years with active or convalescent COVID-19.

The CDR3 spells CASSAGSGNTEAFF. The CDR3, as DNA: TGTGCCAGCTCAGCAGGATCAGGCAACACTGAAGCTTTCTTT. This chain connects TRBV18 to TRBJ1-1, with no clear D. V shed 5 bases and J shed 2 bases, with 12 bases lying between them. CDR1 is KGHSH and CDR2 is LQKENI in the germline V gene. CDR3 length equals 14 residues.

The count of this clone is one. This chain connects TRBV10-3 to TRBJ1-2; D not certain. This CDR3 has 14 amino acids. V lost 0 bases and J lost 4, with 9 bases in between. The germline V gene encodes CDR1 ENHRY and CDR2 SYGVKD. CDR3 residues: CAISESERSYGYTF. The CDR3 coding sequence is TGTGCCATCAGTGAGTCGGAACGGAGCTATGGCTACACCTTC.

This chain joins TRBV4-3 and TRBJ2-1; D might be TRBD2 (6 bases). The CDR3 is 16 residues long. Germline V lookup: CDR1 LGHNA, CDR2 YSLEER. The V gene lost 0 bases and the J gene lost 2 bases, with 11 bases spanning the gap. DNA for the CDR3: TGCGCCAGCAGCCAAGATGGCGGGGCTACCTACAATGAGCAGTTCTTC. This codes for CASSQDGGATYNEQFF.

The genes are TRBV7-8 and TRBJ2-7; possible D gene TRBD2, 6 bases. This CDR3 has 13 amino acids. Trimming left V 3 bases short and J 3 bases short, with 9 bases between. The germline gives CDR1 SGHVS, CDR2 FQNEAQ. CDR3 bases: TGTGCCAGCAGCTTGGAGGGATTCTACGAGCAGTACGTC. This codes for CASSLEGFYEQYV.

This sequence joins TRBV7-2 and TRBJ1-3; no clear D. The CDR3 runs to 15 residues. V lost 6 bases to trimming and J lost 0 bases, with 12 bases between them. Germline CDR1 and CDR2: SGHTA and FQGNSA. The CDR3 here is CASRMTDLSGNTIYF. The DNA of the CDR3 is TGTGCCAGCAGGATGACTGATCTCTCTGGAAACACCATATATTTT.

The chain has TRBV3-1 (or the pseudogene TRBV3-2) and TRBJ2-7; D uncertain. CDR1 and CDR2 from the germline V gene are LGHDT and YNNKEL (reference sequence). With 4 bases removed from V and 5 bases from J, the gap between germline ends came to 9 bases. The CDR3 has 12 amino acids. CDR3 DNA sequence: TGTGCCAGCAGCCCCTGCGGCGACGAGCAGTACTTC. Encoded protein: CASSPCGDEQYF.

This clone was found a few times. The chain couples TRBV6-1 to TRBJ1-4; the match to TRBD1 covers 7 bases. Germline V CDR1 and CDR2: MNHNS, SASEGT. This CDR3 has 14 amino acids. J lost 6 bases, V lost 6 bases, and 7 bases had no gene match. The CDR3 nucleotides read TGTGCCAGCAGCATGACAGGGAGAGATGAAAAACTGTTTTTT. Amino acids: CASSMTGRDEKLFF.

V is TRBV5-1 and J is TRBJ2-5, with D possibly TRBD2 on 7 matching bases. V was pared by 0 bases and J by 2 bases, with 14 bases between. This CDR3 has 16 residues. The V gene's germline CDR1 is SGHRS and CDR2 YFSETQ. The CDR3 protein is CASSLGRGGPQETQYF. CDR3 in DNA: TGCGCCAGCAGCTTGGGGAGGGGGGGACCGCAAGAGACCCAGTACTTC.

The CDR3, as DNA: TGTGCCAGCTCTTCTTCGAGCGCGGCCTACGAGCAGTACTTC. It codes for CASSSSSAAYEQYF. The V and J genes are TRBV18 and TRBJ2-7, with D uncertain. Trimming stripped 6 bases from V and 2 bases from J, with 14 bases between. Germline V gene lookup returns CDR1 KGHSH and CDR2 LQKENI. The CDR3 is 14 residues long. The full variable domain, completed using reference TRBV18 and TRBJ2-7, is NAGVMQNPRHLVRRRGQEARLRCSPMKGHSHVYWYRQLPEEGLKFMVYLQKENIIDESGMPKERFSAEFPKEGPSILRIQQVVRGDSAAYFCASSSSSAAYEQYFGPGTRLTVT.

The rearrangement links TRBV10-3 to TRBJ1-6, with 8 positions matching TRBD1. V lost 11 bases, J lost 5 bases, and 11 bases stayed unmatched. In germline, CDR1 is ENHRY, CDR2 SYGVKD. The CDR3 is made up of 15 amino acids. This CDR3 reads CAAGGGMGNNSPLHF. CDR3 DNA: TGTGCCGCAGGGGGCGGTATGGGGAATAATTCACCCCTCCACTTT.

The chain carries TRBV4-1 and TRBJ2-7; 10 bases match TRBD2. Germline CDR1 reads MGHRA; CDR2 reads YSYEKL. The CDR3 length is 15 residues. With 2 bases clipped from V and 0 bases from J, the junction kept 1 base outside the gene matches. Written as DNA, the CDR3 is TGCGCCAGCAGCCAATGGACTAGCGGCTCCTACGAGCAGTACTTC. This gives the protein CASSQWTSGSYEQYF.

V and J are TRBV7-8 and TRBJ2-7, with D perhaps matching TRBD1 (5 bases). CDR3 length: 13 amino acids. Deletions cut 5 bases from V and 1 base from J, with 9 bases between. The germline CDR1 and CDR2 sequences are SGHVS and FQNEAQ. The CDR3 region has the DNA TGTGCCAGCAGCAGAACAGGTTCCTACGAGCAGTACTTC. Its translation: CASSRTGSYEQYF.

V is TRBV27 and J is TRBJ2-3, with 8 bases identical to TRBD1. The junction had 8 bases not matched to a gene; V was cut back by 8 bases and J by 4 bases. Germline-derived CDR1 and CDR2 are MNHEY and SMNVEV (reference sequence). The CDR3 runs 14 residues. The CDR3, as DNA: TGTGCCAGCGGAGGGGGGACAGGATCAGATACGCAGTATTTT. It yields the protein CASGGGTGSDTQYF.

This sequence joins TRBV7-9 and TRBJ2-5, with TRBD1 matching over 7 bases. The germline V gene encodes CDR1 SEHNR and CDR2 FQNEAQ (reference sequence). The CDR3 runs 16 residues. Losses at the gene ends were 6 bases for V and 2 bases for J; bases not matched to a gene: 12. The CDR3 region is CASRQLTGSSQETQYF. CDR3 in DNA: TGTGCCAGCAGACAATTGACAGGGTCCTCTCAAGAGACCCAGTACTTC.

The rearrangement joins TRBV5-6 to TRBJ2-3; 8 bases agree with TRBD2. There are 14 residues in the CDR3. J lost 7 bases, V lost 0 bases, and 4 bases had no gene match. Germline V gene sequence: CDR1 SGHDT, CDR2 YYEEEE. CDR3 bases: TGTGCCAGCAGCTTGGGGACTAGCATATATACGCAGTATTTT. This sequence encodes CASSLGTSIYTQYF.

CDR3 region: CASSQDGIGLVYF. The CDR3 DNA is TGCGCCAGCAGCCAAGATGGTATCGGACTTGTGTACTTC. V usage is TRBV4-3 and J usage is TRBJ2-7, with D possibly TRBD2 on 5 matching bases. V dropped 0 bases and J dropped 12 bases, with 15 bases sitting between them. CDR3 length: 13 amino acids. CDR1 and CDR2 from the germline V gene are LGHNA and YSLEER.

The V call is TRBV29-1, the J call TRBJ1-1, with D perhaps TRBD1 (6 bases). This CDR3 comprises 14 residues. V lost 3 bases to trimming and J lost 4 bases, with 15 bases between them. Germline-derived CDR1 and CDR2 are SQVTM and ANQGSEA. The CDR3 loop is CSVEGHLRSTEAFF. CDR3 nucleotide sequence: TGCAGCGTTGAGGGACACTTGCGGAGCACTGAAGCTTTCTTT.

This clone was seen more than once but under ten times. The gene calls are TRBV5-4 and TRBJ2-3; 8 bases are a match to TRBD2. With V trimmed by 2 bases and J by 6 bases, 5 bases remained unmatched. CDR3 size: 14 residues. The germline CDR1 and CDR2 sequences are SGHNT and YYREEE (reference sequence). CDR3 in amino acids: CASSFGGGRDTQYF. In DNA form, the CDR3 reads TGTGCCAGCAGCTTTGGCGGGGGGAGGGATACGCAGTATTTT.

This chain links TRBV19 with TRBJ1-5, with TRBD1 identical over 10 bases. Germline CDR1 is LNHDA and CDR2 is SQIVND (reference sequence). J was trimmed by 3 bases and V by 8 bases; bases with no gene match: 10. The CDR3 spans 16 residues. Written as DNA, the CDR3 is TGTGCCAGTTCCACAGGACAGGGGGTGTCCAATCAGCCCCAGCATTTT. Translated: CASSTGQGVSNQPQHF.

In DNA form, the CDR3 reads TGTGCCATCAGTGAGTCGCCGGACACGAACACTGAAGCTTTCTTT. The encoded protein is CAISESPDTNTEAFF. The genes are TRBV10-3 and TRBJ1-1, with D possibly TRBD1 on 5 matching bases. Trimming pared 0 bases from V and 1 base from J, leaving 9 bases between. Germline CDR1 ENHRY, CDR2 SYGVKD. This CDR3 has 15 amino acids.

This clone was counted between two and nine times. The rearrangement joins TRBV7-2 to TRBJ1-5; 10 bases map to TRBD1. Germline CDR1 SGHTA, CDR2 FQGNSA. The CDR3 contains 16 residues. J lost 1 base, V lost 5 bases, and 5 bases had no gene match. The CDR3 is CASSGQGGLSNQPQHF. The CDR3 nucleotides are TGTGCCAGCAGCGGACAGGGGGGACTAAGCAATCAGCCCCAGCATTTT. The entire variable domain, with the rest obtained from reference TRBV7-2 and TRBJ1-5, is as follows: GAGVSQSPSNKVTEKGKDVELRCDPISGHTALYWYRQSLGQGLEFLIYFQGNSAPDKSGLPSDRFSAERTGGSVSTLTIQRTQQEDSAVYLCASSGQGGLSNQPQHFGDGTRLSIL.

The rearrangement uses TRBV19 and TRBJ1-2; TRBD1 matches at 7 bases. The CDR3 is made up of 14 amino acids. V lost 8 bases to trimming and J lost 2 bases; unmatched junction nucleotides: 8. Per germline, CDR1 LNHDA and CDR2 SQIVND (reference sequence). Written as DNA, the CDR3 is TGTGCCAGTGGTACCGGGACAGCGAACTATGGCTACACCTTC. It codes for CASGTGTANYGYTF.

CDR3 loop: CSASRCFFYIQYF. The CDR3 DNA reads TGCAGTGCTAGTCGGTGTTTTTTTTACATTCAGTACTTC. This rearrangement joins TRBV20-1 to TRBJ2-4; no reliable D call. Trimming cost V 3 bases and J 8 bases, with 14 bases left between them. Looked up from germline, CDR1 is DFQATT and CDR2 is SNEGSKA (reference sequence). The CDR3 extends over 13 amino acids.

This clone has only a few counts. This sequence joins TRBV9 and TRBJ2-5; TRBD2 aligns across 7 bases. The length of the CDR3 is 15 residues. Germline assignment: CDR1 SGDLS and CDR2 YYNGEE. V trimming: 0 bases; J trimming: 5 bases; junction bases outside the gene matches: 7. CDR3 protein: CASSVEGAGPETQYF. The CDR3 DNA reads as TGTGCCAGCAGCGTAGAGGGAGCGGGGCCGGAGACCCAGTACTTC.

This clone came up once. The chain recombines TRBV18 with TRBJ1-1; TRBD1 aligns across 8 bases. The V gene end was trimmed by 5 bases and the J gene end by 3 bases; junction bases not matched to a gene: 5. Germline-derived CDR1 and CDR2 are KGHSH and LQKENI. There are 14 residues in the CDR3. The CDR3 reads CASSLQGQDTEAFF. CDR3 in DNA: TGTGCCAGCTCATTACAGGGACAGGACACTGAAGCTTTCTTT. The whole variable domain, remainder taken from reference TRBV18 and TRBJ1-1, is NAGVMQNPRHLVRRRGQEARLRCSPMKGHSHVYWYRQLPEEGLKFMVYLQKENIIDESGMPKERFSAEFPKEGPSILRIQQVVRGDSAAYFCASSLQGQDTEAFFGQGTRLTVV.